Sequencing of this T cell receptor (beta chain) was carried out in a study of OX40 agonist ivuxolimab in advanced cancers. Overall study: Prior therapy, whether anti-PD-1, anti-PD-L1 or anti-CTLA-4, was allowed, and about 40% had some. Three dose-escalation patients had partial responses: one with hepatocellular carcinoma and two with cutaneous melanoma. Findings of the study overall: CD8+ T cells (on average) carried more expanded clones than CD4+ T cells.

Libraries were prepared by immunoSEQ multiplex PCR; TCRdb keeps only in-frame clonotypes and omits some of them. Here the sample spans approximately 23,000 clones, about 86% being singletons. Germline assignment: CDR1 GTSNPN and CDR2 SVGIG (reference sequence). The CDR3 sequence is 13 residues long. Trimming stripped 2 bases from V and 2 bases from J, with 8 bases between. In the case of this clone: Its antigen is not known.

The sample consisted of CD4+ or CD8+ T cells sorted from blood, taken in a trial of the OX40 agonist ivuxolimab. This clonotype was obtained from an adult with an advanced solid tumor such as melanoma, head and neck, liver or kidney cancer. The chain combines TRBV30 with TRBJ2-3; D is unresolved. CDR3 amino acids: CAWSLDLTDTQYF. CDR3 DNA sequence: TGTGCCTGGAGTTTGGATCTCACAGATACGCAGTATTTT.